Following are 26 T cell receptor beta chains from one sample sequenced in a study of human T cells and chemical hapten exposure. Time point defined: patch test 2, 6 weeks after DPC sensitization. Treatment in this sample: therapeutic diphenylcyclopropenone sensitization with weekly scalp DPC. In TCRdb, the RACE reads were re-called with MiXCR into one record per CDR3 protein. The top ten clones hold about 1.3% of a sample with 120,000 to 150,000 distinct CDR3 sequences, approximately 10% of them seen once. The sequenced sample was whole blood, obtained in connection with sensitization to the hapten diphenylcyclopropenone (DPC). These receptors all stem from a woman in her forties or fifties with alopecia areata. Some clones in this sample may be carry-over from other donors' samples.

There are many counts of this clonotype. CDR3: CASSYSARPTAGNTIYF. The CDR3 region has the DNA TGTGCCAGCAGTTACTCGGCAAGACCAACGGCTGGAAACACCATATATTTT. This chain uses TRBV6-5 with TRBJ1-3; D unresolved. CDR3 length: 17 amino acids. The V gene lost 0 bases and the J gene lost 2 bases, with 14 bases spanning the gap. In germline, CDR1 is MNHEY, CDR2 SVGAGI.

This chain uses TRBV7-2 with TRBJ2-3; D remains ambiguous. The CDR3 is made up of 13 amino acids. Between the trimmed V and J ends, which lost 1 base and 7 bases, there was a span of 9 bases. Germline V gene sequence: CDR1 SGHTA, CDR2 FQGNSA. The CDR3 spells CASSLDNTNTQYF. In nucleotides, the CDR3 is TGTGCCAGCAGCTTAGACAATACAAATACGCAGTATTTT.

CDR3: CASSPGAGIEQYF. CDR3 sequence (DNA): TGCGCCAGCAGCCCGGGTGCGGGGATCGAGCAGTACTTC. The genes are TRBV5-1 and TRBJ2-7; a possible D gene is TRBD2 (6 bases). CDR1 is SGHRS and CDR2 is YFSETQ in the germline V gene. CDR3 length equals 13 residues. The V gene lost 4 bases and the J gene lost 6 bases, with 14 bases spanning the gap. Together with reference TRBV5-1 and TRBJ2-7, the CDR3 gives the full variable domain: KAGVTQTPRYLIKTRGQQVTLSCSPISGHRSVSWYQQTPGQGLQFLFEYFSETQRNKGNFPGRFSGRQFSNSRSEMNVSTLELGDSALYLCASSPGAGIEQYFGPGTRLTVT.

In its sample, this clonotype was seen a few times. The rearrangement links TRBV4-3 to TRBJ1-4; D gene uncertain. This CDR3 spans 12 amino acids. V was cut by 2 bases and J by 8 bases, with 6 bases left in between. Germline V gene sequence: CDR1 LGHNA, CDR2 YSLEER. CDR3 bases: TGCGCCAGCAGCCAAACCCAAGAAAAACTGTTTTTT. The encoded protein is CASSQTQEKLFF.

The chain combines TRBV28 with TRBJ2-7; a possible D gene is TRBD1 (6 bases). The CDR3 has 15 residues. Germline V CDR1 and CDR2: MDHEN, SYDVKM. Between the trimmed V and J ends, which lost 3 bases and 2 bases, there was a span of 14 bases. The CDR3: CASSLVRDTPYEQYF. The CDR3 DNA sequence: TGTGCCAGCAGTTTGGTCCGGGACACACCCTACGAGCAGTACTTC. Based on the CDR3 plus reference TRBV28 and TRBJ2-7, the full variable domain is DVKVTQSSRYLVKRTGEKVFLECVQDMDHENMFWYRQDPGLGLRLIYFSYDVKMKEKGDIPEGYSVSREKKERFSLILESASTNQTSMYLCASSLVRDTPYEQYFGPGTRLTVT.

The table lists this clonotype with many counts. CDR3 nucleotides: TGTGCCAGCAGCTTAGGGGACAGGGGAACTAATGAAAAACTGTTTTTT. Residues: CASSLGDRGTNEKLFF. The V gene is TRBV11-2, the J gene TRBJ1-4, with TRBD1 identical over 10 bases. Trimming at V came to 1 base and at J to 1 base, leaving 0 bases not matched to a gene. This CDR3 has 16 residues. Germline V gene data show CDR1 as SGHAT and CDR2 as FQNNGV.

The V gene is TRBV27, the J gene TRBJ1-1; D possibly corresponds to TRBD1 (5 bases). The CDR3 loop spans 17 amino acids. V lost 6 bases and J lost 5, with 25 bases in between. Germline lookup yields CDR1 MNHEY and CDR2 SMNVEV (reference sequence). CDR3 bases: TGTGCCAGCAGGCCCGCAAGGGCGGGACCTGAGAGGACTGAAGCTTTCTTT. It is translated as CASRPARAGPERTEAFF.

On this clonotype: One end of the junction is discordant with germline, which a read error may explain. The chain has TRBV20-1 and TRBJ1-4; D is possibly TRBD1 (5 bases). CDR1 DFQATT and CDR2 SNEGSKA come from the germline V gene (reference sequence). This CDR3 has 13 residues. The CDR3: CSAGDSYNEKLFF. The CDR3 region has the DNA TGCAGTGCTGGAGACAGCTATAATGAAAAACTGTTTTTT.

The chain carries TRBV6-5 and TRBJ2-2, with 11 bases aligning to TRBD1. This CDR3 contains 14 residues. J lost 5 bases, V lost 7 bases, and 3 bases had no gene match. Germline CDR1 reads MNHEY; CDR2 reads SVGAGI. CDR3 nucleotide sequence: TGTGCCAGCACTGGGGACAGGGGGACCGGGGAGCTGTTTTTT. Protein sequence: CASTGDRGTGELFF.

This clonotype was seen more than once but under ten times. This chain uses TRBV20-1 with TRBJ2-1; no definite D call. Trimming pared 1 base from V and 5 bases from J, leaving 6 bases between. The CDR3 covers 12 residues. CDR1 and CDR2 (germline): DFQATT, SNEGSKA (reference sequence). CDR3 coding DNA: TGCAGTGCTAGAGGGCTAGACAATGAGCAGTTCTTC. Translating gives CSARGLDNEQFF.

This clonotype was counted at least ten times. V gene TRBV12-3 or TRBV12-4 combines with J gene TRBJ1-5, with 10 bases lining up with TRBD1. With 6 bases clipped from V and 5 bases from J, the junction kept 1 base outside the gene matches. The CDR3 contains 13 residues. The CDR3 nucleotides read TGTGCCAGCAGGGGACAGGGGTATCAGCCCCAGCATTTT. Translating gives CASRGQGYQPQHF.

CDR3 sequence (DNA): TGCAGTGCTCTTAGCGGGAGAGGATACAATGAGCAGTTCTTC. Its protein product is CSALSGRGYNEQFF. This chain connects TRBV20-1 to TRBJ2-1, with 9 positions matching TRBD2. CDR1 and CDR2 (germline): DFQATT, SNEGSKA (reference sequence). The CDR3 sequence is 14 residues long. The junction had 6 bases not matched to a gene; V was cut back by 5 bases and J by 4 bases.

This clonotype was observed many times. This chain connects TRBV11-2 to TRBJ1-1, with D hard to call. Germline CDR1 SGHAT, CDR2 FQNNGV. Trimming removed 5 bases at V and 6 bases at J, with 13 bases between. The CDR3 has 13 amino acids. CDR3 DNA sequence: TGTGCCAGCAGCCCAGACAAAATCGCTGAAGCTTTCTTT. Its protein product is CASSPDKIAEAFF.

This clonotype showed up just a few times. The chain is built from TRBV11-3 and TRBJ2-7; 8 nucleotides line up with TRBD2. Trimming at V came to 2 bases and at J to 7 bases, leaving 13 bases not matched to a gene. The CDR3 length is 16 residues. In germline, CDR1 is SGHNT, CDR2 YENEEA. CDR3 residues: CASSLSASGRAGEQYF. The CDR3 DNA follows: TGTGCCAGCAGCTTAAGCGCTTCCGGGAGGGCTGGAGAGCAGTACTTC. The variable domain in full, with the rest retrieved from reference TRBV11-3 and TRBJ2-7, is EAGVVQSPRYKIIEKKQPVAFWCNPISGHNTLYWYLQNLGQGPELLIRYENEEAVDDSQLPKDRFSAERLKGVDSTLKIQPAELGDSAVYLCASSLSASGRAGEQYFGPGTRLTVT.

This clonotype was recorded once. The V call is TRBV6-6, the J call TRBJ1-4; D unclear. The germline V gene encodes CDR1 MNHNY and CDR2 SVGAGI (reference sequence). CDR3 size: 15 residues. V lost 1 base and J 3 bases, leaving 9 bases between the germline ends. For the CDR3, the DNA is TGTGCCAGCAGTTACTTAGTGAAGGCTAATGAAAAACTGTTTTTT. This codes for CASSYLVKANEKLFF.

This clonotype was detected a few times. The chain has TRBV7-9 and TRBJ2-5; D is tentatively TRBD1 or TRBD2 (6 bases each). The CDR3 loop spans 14 amino acids. CDR1 and CDR2 (germline): SEHNR, FQNEAQ (reference sequence). V was pared by 2 bases and J by 4 bases, with 11 bases between. CDR3 amino acids: CASSLRGARETQYF. As DNA, the CDR3 is TGTGCCAGCAGCTTAAGGGGGGCGCGAGAGACCCAGTACTTC.

This rearrangement joins TRBV6-5 to TRBJ2-5; TRBD1 matches at 7 bases. The junction had 8 bases not matched to a gene; V was cut back by 6 bases and J by 4 bases. This CDR3 comprises 14 residues. Germline CDR1 is MNHEY and CDR2 is SVGAGI. This chain's CDR3 is CASRRDSGVETQYF. CDR3 nucleotide sequence: TGTGCCAGCAGACGGGACAGCGGCGTAGAGACCCAGTACTTC.

This rearrangement joins TRBV11-3 to TRBJ2-2, with D maybe TRBD1 (5 bases). V lost 0 bases to trimming and J lost 2 bases, with 13 bases between them. Per germline, CDR1 SGHNT and CDR2 YENEEA. The length of the CDR3 is 17 residues. CDR3 loop: CASSLDPLTVNTGELFF. The CDR3, as DNA: TGTGCCAGCAGCTTAGATCCCCTGACAGTTAACACCGGGGAGCTGTTTTTT.

The chain recombines TRBV7-9 with TRBJ2-3, with TRBD2 matching over 9 bases. The J segment lost 4 bases and the V segment lost 2 bases, leaving 4 bases of the junction unmatched. Germline assignment: CDR1 SEHNR and CDR2 FQNEAQ (reference sequence). CDR3 size: 15 residues. CDR3 DNA sequence: TGTGCCAGCAGCTTAAATAGCGGGAGCCCAGATACGCAGTATTTT. As protein: CASSLNSGSPDTQYF.

This clonotype appeared a few times. A read error may explain this, as a much larger clone is one base away. The rearrangement links TRBV7-9 to TRBJ1-1; D gene ambiguous. Per germline, CDR1 SEHNR and CDR2 FQNEAQ (reference sequence). Between the trimmed V and J ends, which lost 2 bases and 1 base, there was a span of 5 bases. The CDR3 consists of 13 residues. The CDR3: CASSLIQNTEAFF. For the CDR3, the DNA is TGTGCCAGCAGCTTAATACAGAACACTGAAGCTTTCTTT.

This clonotype was observed a single time. A much larger clone lies one base from this, so it may be a read error. The chain is built from TRBV18 and TRBJ1-1; 11 nucleotides line up with TRBD1. Germline V CDR1 and CDR2: KGHSH, LQKENI. This CDR3 has 17 residues. The DNA for the CDR3 is TGTACCAGCTCACCCCGGACAGGGGGCATGACGAACACTGAAGCTTTCTTT. Protein sequence: CTSSPRTGGMTNTEAFF.

This chain links TRBV18 with TRBJ1-3; D ambiguous. Trimming shortened V by 5 bases and J by 3 bases, and 5 bases separated the two germline ends. The germline gives CDR1 KGHSH, CDR2 LQKENI. The CDR3 extends over 12 amino acids. The CDR3 DNA sequence: TGTGCCAGCTCATCTGATGGAAACACCATATATTTT. It translates to CASSSDGNTIYF. Full variable domain (missing parts from reference TRBV18 and TRBJ1-3): NAGVMQNPRHLVRRRGQEARLRCSPMKGHSHVYWYRQLPEEGLKFMVYLQKENIIDESGMPKERFSAEFPKEGPSILRIQQVVRGDSAAYFCASSSDGNTIYFGEGSWLTVV.

This clonotype appeared a few times. This chain uses TRBV5-1 with TRBJ1-3, with D uncertain. Trimming cost V 0 bases and J 2 bases, with 12 bases left between them. The CDR3 consists of 16 residues. Germline-derived CDR1 and CDR2 are SGHRS and YFSETQ. CDR3: CASSLALDTAGNTIYF. In nucleotides, the CDR3 is TGCGCCAGCAGCTTGGCCCTAGATACAGCTGGAAACACCATATATTTT.

There are many counts of this clonotype. V gene TRBV7-6 combines with J gene TRBJ2-2; D gene unclear. Between the trimmed V and J ends, which lost 5 bases and 6 bases, there was a span of 4 bases. This CDR3 is 11 amino acids long. The germline V gene encodes CDR1 SGHVS and CDR2 FNYEAQ. CDR3 coding DNA: TGTGCCAGCAGCCCTGCCGGGGAGCTGTTTTTT. It specifies CASSPAGELFF.

The chain has TRBV29-1 and TRBJ2-7, with 7 bases that match TRBD1. CDR1 is SQVTM and CDR2 is ANQGSEA in the germline V gene. The J segment lost 4 bases and the V segment lost 6 bases, leaving 3 bases of the junction unmatched. The CDR3 length is 11 residues. CDR3 nucleotides: TGCAGCGTAACAGGGGTATACGAGCAGTACTTC. The encoded protein is CSVTGVYEQYF.

This clonotype was observed at least ten times. The gene calls are TRBV12-3 or TRBV12-4 and TRBJ2-7, with 8 bases fitting TRBD1. This CDR3 is 13 amino acids long. After removal of 6 bases from V and 10 bases from J, the junction contained 11 bases not matched to a gene. DNA of the CDR3: TGTGCCAGCAGAGCCGGGACAGGCCTTGAACAGTACTTC. This sequence encodes CASRAGTGLEQYF.